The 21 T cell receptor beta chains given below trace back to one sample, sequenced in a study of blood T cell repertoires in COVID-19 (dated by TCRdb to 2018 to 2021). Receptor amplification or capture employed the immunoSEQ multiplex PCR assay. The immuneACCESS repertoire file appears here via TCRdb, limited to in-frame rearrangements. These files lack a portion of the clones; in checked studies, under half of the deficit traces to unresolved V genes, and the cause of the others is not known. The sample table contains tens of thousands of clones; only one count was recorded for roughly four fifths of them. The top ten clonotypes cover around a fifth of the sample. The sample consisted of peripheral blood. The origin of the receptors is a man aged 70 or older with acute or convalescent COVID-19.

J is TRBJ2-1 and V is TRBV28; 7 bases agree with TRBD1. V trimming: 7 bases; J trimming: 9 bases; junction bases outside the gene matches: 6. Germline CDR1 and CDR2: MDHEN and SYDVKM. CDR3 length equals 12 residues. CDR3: CASTLQGVEQFF. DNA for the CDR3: TGTGCCAGCACCCTTCAGGGGGTTGAGCAGTTCTTC.

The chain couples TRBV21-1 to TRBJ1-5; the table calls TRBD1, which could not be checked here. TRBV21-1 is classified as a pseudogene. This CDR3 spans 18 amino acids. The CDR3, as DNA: TGTGCCAGCAGCCCTCTGAGGAGTGTGGCAGGGGTGGGTCAGCCCCAGCATTTT. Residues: CASSPLRSVAGVGQPQHF.

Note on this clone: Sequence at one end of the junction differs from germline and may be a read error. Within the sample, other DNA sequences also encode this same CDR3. This chain's CDR3 is CASSLDRLSYEQYF. DNA of the CDR3: TGTGCCAGCAGTTTAGACAGGCTCTCCTACGAGCAGTACTTC. V and J are TRBV11-2 and TRBJ2-7, with D possibly matching TRBD1 (6 bases). The CDR3 loop spans 14 amino acids. Germline lookup yields CDR1 SGHAT and CDR2 FQNNGV.

CDR3 nucleotide sequence: TGTGCCAGCAGCTTTAGCGGGAGCGTCCAGACCCAGTACTTC. Amino acids: CASSFSGSVQTQYF. The V call is TRBV5-8, the J call TRBJ2-5; 9 bases line up with TRBD2. The CDR3 length is 14 residues. Germline values: CDR1 SGHTS, CDR2 YDEGEE. J was trimmed by 6 bases and V by 2 bases; bases with no gene match: 5.

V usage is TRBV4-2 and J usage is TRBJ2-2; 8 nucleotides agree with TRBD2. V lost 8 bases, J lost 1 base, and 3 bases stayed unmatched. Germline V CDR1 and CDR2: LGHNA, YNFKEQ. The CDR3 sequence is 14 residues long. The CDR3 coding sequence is TGTGCCAGCGGGCGGGAGGAGAACACCGGGGAGCTGTTTTTT. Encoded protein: CASGREENTGELFF.

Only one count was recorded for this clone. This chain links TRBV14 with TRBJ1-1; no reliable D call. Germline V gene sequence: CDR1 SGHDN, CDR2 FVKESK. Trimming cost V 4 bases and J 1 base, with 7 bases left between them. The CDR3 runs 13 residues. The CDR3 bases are TGTGCCAGCAGCCTACAACCGAACACTGAAGCTTTCTTT. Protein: CASSLQPNTEAFF.

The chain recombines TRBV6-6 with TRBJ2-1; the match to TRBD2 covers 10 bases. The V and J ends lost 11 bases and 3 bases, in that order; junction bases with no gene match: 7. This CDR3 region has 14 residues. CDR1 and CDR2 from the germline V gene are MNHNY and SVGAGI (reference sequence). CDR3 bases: TGTGCCTCCAAGAGACTAGCGGGCTACAATGAGCAGTTCTTC. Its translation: CASKRLAGYNEQFF.

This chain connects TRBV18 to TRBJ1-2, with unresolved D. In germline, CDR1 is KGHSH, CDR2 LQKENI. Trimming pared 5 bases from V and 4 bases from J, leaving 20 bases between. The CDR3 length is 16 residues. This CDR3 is CASSSKPDAGSYGYTF. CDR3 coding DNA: TGTGCCAGCTCATCCAAGCCTGACGCGGGGTCCTATGGCTACACCTTC. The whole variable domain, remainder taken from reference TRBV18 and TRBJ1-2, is NAGVMQNPRHLVRRRGQEARLRCSPMKGHSHVYWYRQLPEEGLKFMVYLQKENIIDESGMPKERFSAEFPKEGPSILRIQQVVRGDSAAYFCASSSKPDAGSYGYTFGSGTRLTVV.

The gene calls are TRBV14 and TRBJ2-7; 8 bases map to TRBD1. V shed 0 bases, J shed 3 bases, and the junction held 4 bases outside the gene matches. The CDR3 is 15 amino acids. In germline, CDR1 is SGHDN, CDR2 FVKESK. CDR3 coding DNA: TGTGCCAGCAGCCAAGAGTGGACAGGGCTCTACGAGCAGTACTTC. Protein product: CASSQEWTGLYEQYF.

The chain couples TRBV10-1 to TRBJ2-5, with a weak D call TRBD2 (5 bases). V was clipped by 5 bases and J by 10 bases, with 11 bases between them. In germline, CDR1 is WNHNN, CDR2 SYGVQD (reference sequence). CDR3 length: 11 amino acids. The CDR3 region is CASSTGSLQYF. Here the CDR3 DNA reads TGCGCCAGCAGTACGGGAAGCCTCCAGTACTTC.

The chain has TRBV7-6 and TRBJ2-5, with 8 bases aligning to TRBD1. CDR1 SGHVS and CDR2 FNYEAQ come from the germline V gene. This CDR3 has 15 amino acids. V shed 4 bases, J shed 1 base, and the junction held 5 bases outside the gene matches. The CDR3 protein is CASSSRTGRQETQYF. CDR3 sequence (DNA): TGTGCCAGCAGCTCCAGGACAGGGCGCCAAGAGACCCAGTACTTC. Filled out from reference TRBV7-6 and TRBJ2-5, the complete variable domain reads GAGVSQSPRYKVTKRGQDVALRCDPISGHVSLYWYRQALGQGPEFLTYFNYEAQQDKSGLPNDRFSAERPEGSISTLTIQRTEQRDSAMYRCASSSRTGRQETQYFGPGTRLLVL.

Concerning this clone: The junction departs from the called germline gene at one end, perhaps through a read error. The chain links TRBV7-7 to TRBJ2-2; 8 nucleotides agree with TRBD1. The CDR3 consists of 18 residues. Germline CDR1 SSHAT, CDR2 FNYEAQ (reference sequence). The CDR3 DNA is TGTGCTAGCAGCCTTCGTCGGGACAGGACTTTGAACACCGGGGAGCTGTTTTTT. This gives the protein CASSLRRDRTLNTGELFF.

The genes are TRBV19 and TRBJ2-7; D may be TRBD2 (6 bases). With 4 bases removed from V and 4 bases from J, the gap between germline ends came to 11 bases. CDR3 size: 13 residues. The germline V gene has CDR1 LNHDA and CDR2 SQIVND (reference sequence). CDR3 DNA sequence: TGTGCCAGTAGTACCGTGGAGGGATACGAGCAGTACTTC. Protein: CASSTVEGYEQYF.

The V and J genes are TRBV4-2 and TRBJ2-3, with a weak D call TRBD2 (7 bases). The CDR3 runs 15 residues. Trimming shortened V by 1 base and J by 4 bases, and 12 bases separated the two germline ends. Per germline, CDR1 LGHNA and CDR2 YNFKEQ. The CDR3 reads CASSQGAGAADTQYF. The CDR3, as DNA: TGTGCCAGCAGCCAAGGGGCGGGGGCGGCAGATACGCAGTATTTT.

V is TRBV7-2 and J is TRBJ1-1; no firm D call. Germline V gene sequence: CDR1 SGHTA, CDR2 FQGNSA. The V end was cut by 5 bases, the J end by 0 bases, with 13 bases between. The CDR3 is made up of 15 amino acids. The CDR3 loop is CASSQAPPLNTEAFF. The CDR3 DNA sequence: TGTGCCAGCAGCCAAGCCCCCCCATTGAACACTGAAGCTTTCTTT.

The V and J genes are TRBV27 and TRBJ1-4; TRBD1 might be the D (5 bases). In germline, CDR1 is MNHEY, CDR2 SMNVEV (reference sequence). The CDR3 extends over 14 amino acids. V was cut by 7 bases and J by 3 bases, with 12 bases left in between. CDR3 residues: CASTDLGANEKLFF. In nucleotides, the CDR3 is TGTGCCAGCACTGATTTAGGGGCTAATGAAAAACTGTTTTTT.

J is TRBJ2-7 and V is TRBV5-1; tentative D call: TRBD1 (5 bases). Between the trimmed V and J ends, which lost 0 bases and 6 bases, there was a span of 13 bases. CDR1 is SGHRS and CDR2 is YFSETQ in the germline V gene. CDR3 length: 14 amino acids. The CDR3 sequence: CASSLAPGMGEQYF. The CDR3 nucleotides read TGCGCCAGCAGCTTGGCGCCAGGGATGGGCGAGCAGTACTTC.

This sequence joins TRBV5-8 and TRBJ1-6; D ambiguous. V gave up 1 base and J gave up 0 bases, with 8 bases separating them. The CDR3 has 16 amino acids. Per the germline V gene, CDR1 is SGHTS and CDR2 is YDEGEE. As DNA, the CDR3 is TGTGCCAGCAGCTTGTACACGGGCTCCTATAATTCACCCCTCCACTTT. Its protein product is CASSLYTGSYNSPLHF.

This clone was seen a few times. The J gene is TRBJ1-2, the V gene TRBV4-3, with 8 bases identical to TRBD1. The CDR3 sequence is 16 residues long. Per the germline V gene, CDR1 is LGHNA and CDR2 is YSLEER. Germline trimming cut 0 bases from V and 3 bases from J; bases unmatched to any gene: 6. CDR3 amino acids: CASSQDRTGPYYGYTF. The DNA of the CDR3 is TGCGCCAGCAGCCAAGATCGGACAGGGCCCTACTATGGCTACACCTTC.

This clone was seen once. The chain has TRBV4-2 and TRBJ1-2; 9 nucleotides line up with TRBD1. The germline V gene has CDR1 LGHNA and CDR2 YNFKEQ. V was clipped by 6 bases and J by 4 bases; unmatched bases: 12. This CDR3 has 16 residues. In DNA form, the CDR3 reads TGTGCCAGCAGACCGACAGGGGGACATTCTGGCTATGGCTACACCTTC. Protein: CASRPTGGHSGYGYTF.

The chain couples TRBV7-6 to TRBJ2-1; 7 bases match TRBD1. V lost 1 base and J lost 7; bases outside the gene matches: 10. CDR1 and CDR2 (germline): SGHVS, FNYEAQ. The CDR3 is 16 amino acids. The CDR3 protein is CASSLETGYEVNEQFF. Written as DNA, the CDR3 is TGTGCCAGCAGCTTAGAGACAGGGTATGAGGTAAATGAGCAGTTCTTC.